The rows below give T cell receptor beta chains drawn from one sample of a study of shared clonotypes between healthy human individuals. Measured with immunoSEQ multiplex PCR; TCRdb has only the in-frame clones, and not every one. The data hold hundreds of thousands of clones, with roughly 98% observed a single time. Sequences were obtained from naive CD8+ T cells sorted from blood. Receptors originate from a man aged 25 to 40 in good health. The CDR3 runs from the conserved cysteine through the conserved F or W. The D gene is left open where the match is weak. The size of a clone is reported for some rows only, either as once, few or many, or as a class for expanded clones.

j_call clone_size d_call v_call cdr3_nt cdr3_aa
TRBJ2-5 - - TRBV5-1 TGCGCCAGCAGCTCGACGGACCTTTTGGAGACCCAGTACTTC CASSSTDLLETQYF
TRBJ1-1 - - TRBV4-1 TGCGCCAGCAGCCAAGATTCTGGGTTCACTGAAGCTTTCTTT CASSQDSGFTEAFF
TRBJ2-1 - - TRBV28 TGTGCCATCGGTCGTGAATACAATGAGCAGTTCTTC CAIGREYNEQFF
TRBJ2-1 - TRBD1 TRBV23-1 TGCGCCAGCAGTTCGCCCCCGGGACAGCCCTACAATGAGCAGTTCTTC CASSSPPGQPYNEQFF
TRBJ2-1 - TRBD2 TRBV12-5 TGTGCTAGTGGTTTGGTACTGGCGCGGGAGTTTTTGCATGAGCAGTTCTTC CASGLVLAREFLHEQFF
TRBJ2-7 - TRBD2 TRBV25-1 TGTGCCAGCAGTGAGTCGTGGGGGACTAGCGGGAGGAACTACGAGCAGTACTTC CASSESWGTSGRNYEQYF
TRBJ2-2 - - TRBV2 TGTGCCAGCAGGACCGGGGAGCTGTTTTTT CASRTGELFF
TRBJ1-1 - - TRBV4-1 TGCGCCAGCAGCCAAATTGCCTCGGGAACTGAAGCTTTCTTT CASSQIASGTEAFF
TRBJ2-7 - - TRBV19 TGTGCCAGTAGTTACCGGGACTCCCACGAGCAGTACTTC CASSYRDSHEQYF
TRBJ2-7 - - TRBV29-1 TGCAGCGTTGAAGAGGGACTGCGCGAGCAGTACTTC CSVEEGLREQYF
TRBJ2-5 - TRBD1 TRBV15 TGTGCCACCAGCATCGACAGGGGCGAGACCCAGTACTTC CATSIDRGETQYF
TRBJ2-5 - - TRBV4-1 TGCGCCAGCAGCCCCGGGGGAGAGACCCAGTACTTC CASSPGGETQYF
TRBJ2-7 - - TRBV7-9 TGTGCCAGCAGCTACTACAGCTCCTACGAGCAGTACTTC CASSYYSSYEQYF
TRBJ2-5 - TRBD2 TRBV9 TGTGCCAGCAGCGCCCAGGGACTAGCAGAAGAGACCCAGTACTTC CASSAQGLAEETQYF
TRBJ1-2 - - TRBV15 TGTGCCACCACAAGCGGAACTAACTATGGCTACACCTTC CATTSGTNYGYTF
TRBJ2-3 - - TRBV14 TGTGCCAGCAGCCCCCCCGGCGGGACCACAGATACGCAGTATTTT CASSPPGGTTDTQYF
TRBJ2-2 - - TRBV29-1 TGCAGCGTCTTTAACCCGGGGCAGAAGAACACCGGGGAGCTGTTTTTT CSVFNPGQKNTGELFF
TRBJ1-1 - - TRBV7-9 TGTGCCAGCAGCGACCCGACAGGACGGAACACTGAAGCTTTCTTT CASSDPTGRNTEAFF
TRBJ1-2 - - TRBV7-8 TGTGCCAGCAGCCGTGGCTCAGGGATTCCCTCTGAGGTCTATGGCTACACCTTC CASSRGSGIPSEVYGYTF
TRBJ2-7 - - TRBV28 TGTGCCACCCTACACCCGTCTGGCTCCTACGAGCAGTACTTC CATLHPSGSYEQYF
TRBJ2-7 - TRBD1 TRBV28 TGTGCCAGCAGTTCACGACAGGGGATTTCTTACGAGCAGTACTTC CASSSRQGISYEQYF
TRBJ2-1 - - TRBV4-1 TGCGCCAGCAGCCAAGATGGACCCGGTGAAGCGTTTTCTAATGAGCAGTTCTTC CASSQDGPGEAFSNEQFF
TRBJ2-2 - - TRBV6-5 TGTGCCAGCAGTTTCAGTCAGAACACCGGGGAGCTGTTTTTT CASSFSQNTGELFF
TRBJ2-1 - - TRBV4-1 TGCGCCAGCAGCCAAGAGGTGGAGGACTACAATGAGCAGTTCTTC CASSQEVEDYNEQFF
TRBJ2-1 once - TRBV11-2 TGTGCCAGCAGCTCCAGGGCCAATGAGCAGTTCTTC CASSSRANEQFF
TRBJ2-1 few - TRBV28 TGTGCCAGCAGTTTGAGCTCCTACAATGAGCAGTTCTTC CASSLSSYNEQFF
TRBJ1-1 - TRBD1 TRBV7-9 TGTGCCAGCAGCTTAGCGGGCAGTCAGGGGGGGCTGAACACTGAAGCTTTCTTT CASSLAGSQGGLNTEAFF
TRBJ2-7 - - TRBV4-1 TGCGCCAGCAGCCAAGACACAGGGGCGGGAGGTGGCTACGAGCAGTACTTC CASSQDTGAGGGYEQYF